The 31 T cell receptor beta chains below all came from one sample that was sequenced in a study of blood T cell repertoires in COVID-19. Repertoires were generated with immunoSEQ multiplex PCR, while TCRdb's copy carries only in-frame clones and drops some. Among 200,000 to 250,000 clones listed, roughly 90% were seen once. The sequencing input was peripheral blood. The source is a middle-aged woman with acute or convalescent COVID-19.

The rearrangement uses TRBV6-5 and TRBJ2-5, with 10 bases that match TRBD1. Per germline, CDR1 MNHEY and CDR2 SVGAGI. Trimming cost V 7 bases and J 7 bases; bases outside gene matches: 12. The CDR3 runs to 15 residues. In DNA, the CDR3 is TGTGCCAGCACCGAGACAGGGGGCGGCCCCGGGACCCAGTACTTC. Amino acid sequence: CASTETGGGPGTQYF.

The chain has TRBV19 and TRBJ2-2; D may be TRBD2 (7 bases). Germline assignment: CDR1 LNHDA and CDR2 SQIVND (reference sequence). The CDR3 has 15 amino acids. Trimming removed 11 bases at V and 7 bases at J, with 23 bases between. The CDR3 nucleotides read TGTGCCTCAACACCCCGAGGGGGGGTCGTCGGGGAGCTGTTTTTT. Translation: CASTPRGGVVGELFF.

The chain couples TRBV10-3 to TRBJ1-1, with D perhaps matching TRBD1 (5 bases). CDR1 is ENHRY and CDR2 is SYGVKD in the germline V gene. The CDR3 length is 17 residues. The V gene lost 0 bases and the J gene lost 0 bases, with 14 bases spanning the gap. CDR3 sequence (DNA): TGTGCCATCAGTGAGTCGAGACAGCCTCCGATGAACACTGAAGCTTTCTTT. Its protein is CAISESRQPPMNTEAFF.

V and J are TRBV11-2 and TRBJ1-2, with D maybe TRBD1 (5 bases). Per germline, CDR1 SGHAT and CDR2 FQNNGV. Trimming removed 4 bases from V and 5 bases from J, with 14 bases in between. This CDR3 contains 14 residues. The CDR3 region has the DNA TGTGCCAGCAGCTACCGACAGCCCCTATATGGCTACACCTTC. This sequence encodes CASSYRQPLYGYTF.

This clone was recorded a few times. This chain joins TRBV5-5 and TRBJ1-1, with a possible D match to TRBD1 (6 bases). Trimming removed 0 bases at V and 6 bases at J, with 12 bases between. Germline lookup yields CDR1 SGHKS and CDR2 YYEKEE (reference sequence). This CDR3 comprises 14 residues. Written as DNA, the CDR3 is TGTGCCAGCAGCTTGGAGCAGGGGTTAGCTGAAGCTTTCTTT. Amino acid sequence: CASSLEQGLAEAFF.

In DNA, the CDR3 is TGTGCCAGTACCGTCTACGGGACAGGGGGCATTAGCTACACCTTC. It yields the protein CASTVYGTGGISYTF. The chain links TRBV19 to TRBJ1-2, with 12 bases that match TRBD1. V shed 7 bases and J 9 bases; nucleotides not matched to a gene: 12. This CDR3 comprises 15 residues. Looked up from germline, CDR1 is LNHDA and CDR2 is SQIVND (reference sequence).

This chain connects TRBV28 to TRBJ1-1; D ambiguous. Germline V gene sequence: CDR1 MDHEN, CDR2 SYDVKM. The CDR3 has 13 residues. The V and J ends lost 3 bases and 0 bases respectively, with 5 bases between them. The DNA for the CDR3 is TGTGCCAGCAGTTTTAGTATGAACACTGAAGCTTTCTTT. Translation gives CASSFSMNTEAFF. Looking up the rest from reference TRBV28 and TRBJ1-1 gives the full variable domain: DVKVTQSSRYLVKRTGEKVFLECVQDMDHENMFWYRQDPGLGLRLIYFSYDVKMKEKGDIPEGYSVSREKKERFSLILESASTNQTSMYLCASSFSMNTEAFFGQGTRLTVV.

V and J are TRBV5-6 and TRBJ1-5, with TRBD1 as a possible D gene (6 bases). CDR1 SGHDT and CDR2 YYEEEE come from the germline V gene. Trimming cost V 2 bases and J 3 bases, with 15 bases left between them. The CDR3 is 16 residues long. The CDR3 protein is CASSFPVQGSNQPQHF. The CDR3 coding sequence is TGTGCCAGCAGCTTCCCCGTACAGGGCTCCAATCAGCCCCAGCATTTT. The whole variable domain, filled in from reference TRBV5-6 and TRBJ1-5, reads DAGVTQSPTHLIKTRGQQVTLRCSPKSGHDTVSWYQQALGQGPQFIFQYYEEEERQRGNFPDRFSGHQFPNYSSELNVNALLLGDSALYLCASSFPVQGSNQPQHFGDGTRLSIL.

V usage is TRBV19 and J usage is TRBJ1-1; 7 bases agree with TRBD1. Germline CDR1 and CDR2: LNHDA and SQIVND (reference sequence). The V and J ends lost 9 bases and 1 base, in that order; junction bases with no gene match: 5. This CDR3 region has 13 residues. The CDR3 coding sequence is TGTGCCAGCACCGGACAGGCGAACACTGAAGCTTTCTTT. Translating gives CASTGQANTEAFF.

V is TRBV27 and J is TRBJ1-1, with D hard to call. CDR3 length: 13 amino acids. Trimming cost V 6 bases and J 8 bases, with 16 bases left between them. From germline, CDR1 is MNHEY and CDR2 SMNVEV (reference sequence). The CDR3 is CASRPGSRKEAFF. In DNA form, the CDR3 reads TGTGCCAGCAGACCGGGATCCCGAAAGGAAGCTTTCTTT.

The chain employs TRBV30 and TRBJ2-4; D perhaps matches TRBD2 (6 bases). V lost 0 bases and J lost 0, with 12 bases in between. Per germline, CDR1 GTSNPN and CDR2 SVGIG (reference sequence). The CDR3 contains 16 residues. CDR3 DNA: TGTGCCTGGAGTGTAGGGAGGATTCTAGCCAAAAACATTCAGTACTTC. Translation gives CAWSVGRILAKNIQYF.

This clone has only one observation. V gene TRBV5-1 combines with J gene TRBJ2-3, with 7 bases that match TRBD2. The V segment lost 2 bases and the J segment 5 bases; nucleotides outside the gene matches: 14. Germline loops: CDR1 SGHRS, CDR2 YFSETQ. The CDR3 totals 17 residues. The CDR3 sequence: CASSLVGSSGARDTQYF. The CDR3 DNA sequence: TGCGCCAGCAGCTTAGTCGGGTCTAGCGGAGCGAGAGATACGCAGTATTTT.

The CDR3 DNA is TGTGCCAGCAGTTACAGACAGGGGACTTCTCTATCACCCCTCCACTTT. Amino acid sequence: CASSYRQGTSLSPLHF. The chain combines TRBV6-6 with TRBJ1-6, with 8 bases aligning to TRBD1. In germline, CDR1 is MNHNY, CDR2 SVGAGI (reference sequence). V shed 2 bases, J shed 10 bases, and the junction held 10 bases outside the gene matches. CDR3 length: 16 amino acids.

The rearrangement uses TRBV19 and TRBJ1-5; a weak D match, TRBD1 (6 bases). The CDR3 totals 16 residues. From germline, CDR1 is LNHDA and CDR2 SQIVND (reference sequence). V was cut by 5 bases and J by 5 bases, with 19 bases left in between. The CDR3 loop is CASSALQGLNHQPQHF. The DNA for the CDR3 is TGTGCCAGTAGTGCTTTACAGGGTCTGAACCATCAGCCCCAGCATTTT.

This clone appeared a single time. The CDR3 sequence is CASSLASGQGYEQYV. CDR3 in DNA: TGCGCCAGCAGCTTGGCCTCTGGACAGGGGTACGAGCAGTACGTC. The chain recombines TRBV5-1 with TRBJ2-7, with 9 bases fitting TRBD1. CDR3 length: 15 residues. The V gene's germline CDR1 is SGHRS and CDR2 YFSETQ. The V segment lost 0 bases and the J segment 4 bases; nucleotides outside the gene matches: 5.

In nucleotides, the CDR3 is TGTGCCAGCTCACCACGACGGGACAGTAATCAGCCCCAGCATTTT. This sequence encodes CASSPRRDSNQPQHF. The chain links TRBV18 to TRBJ1-5; 7 nucleotides agree with TRBD1. CDR3 length equals 15 residues. Germline V gene data show CDR1 as KGHSH and CDR2 as LQKENI. The J segment lost 4 bases and the V segment lost 1 base, leaving 4 bases of the junction unmatched.

The chain joins TRBV27 to TRBJ1-1; TRBD1 agrees at 10 bases. Germline lookup yields CDR1 MNHEY and CDR2 SMNVEV (reference sequence). V trimming: 6 bases; J trimming: 5 bases; junction bases outside the gene matches: 9. The CDR3 covers 15 residues. The CDR3: CASRGTGVGGTEAFF. For the CDR3, the DNA is TGTGCCAGCAGGGGGACAGGGGTTGGAGGGACTGAAGCTTTCTTT.

This chain links TRBV5-1 with TRBJ1-1; tentative D call: TRBD1 (6 bases). CDR1 and CDR2 from the germline V gene are SGHRS and YFSETQ. V was clipped by 3 bases and J by 1 base, with 10 bases between them. This CDR3 is 14 amino acids long. The CDR3: CASSSEGGNTEAFF. The CDR3 DNA reads as TGCGCCAGCAGCTCGGAAGGGGGGAACACTGAAGCTTTCTTT.

The gene calls are TRBV2 and TRBJ2-3; 11 nucleotides line up with TRBD2. The trim removed 5 bases at V and 0 bases at J, leaving 16 bases unmatched. CDR3 length: 20 amino acids. Germline values: CDR1 SNHLY, CDR2 FYNNEI. CDR3 in amino acids: CASSSRGGRPSGGSTDTQYF. DNA of the CDR3: TGTGCCAGCAGTTCCCGGGGTGGGAGGCCTAGCGGGGGGAGCACAGATACGCAGTATTTT. Full variable domain (remainder filled in from reference TRBV2 and TRBJ2-3): EPEVTQTPSHQVTQMGQEVILRCVPISNHLYFYWYRQILGQKVEFLVSFYNNEISEKSEIFDDQFSVERPDGSNFTLKIRSTKLEDSAMYFCASSSRGGRPSGGSTDTQYFGPGTRLTVL.

The chain recombines TRBV27 with TRBJ1-5; no definite D call. V gave up 2 bases and J gave up 1 base, with 9 bases separating them. Germline CDR1 and CDR2: MNHEY and SMNVEV (reference sequence). This CDR3 comprises 15 residues. CDR3 region: CASSLVGQSNQPQHF. For the CDR3, the DNA is TGTGCCAGCAGTTTAGTGGGCCAAAGCAATCAGCCCCAGCATTTT.

As regards this clone: At one boundary the junction diverges from the germline segment, which might be a read error. The J gene is TRBJ1-1, the V gene TRBV5-6; maybe TRBD1 (5 bases). In germline, CDR1 is SGHDT, CDR2 YYEEEE. This CDR3 is 15 amino acids long. The CDR3 loop is CASSLEDRQSRSPVF. CDR3 sequence (DNA): TGTGCCAGCAGCCTAGAAGACAGACAGTCCCGTTCCCCGGTCTTT.

The V call is TRBV5-1, the J call TRBJ2-2; D is uncertain. This CDR3 region has 13 residues. Germline V CDR1 and CDR2: SGHRS, YFSETQ. Trimming left V 0 bases short and J 4 bases short, with 4 bases between. CDR3 in DNA: TGCGCCAGCAGCTTGGAGCTCACCGGGGAGCTGTTTTTT. The encoded protein is CASSLELTGELFF.

The rearrangement uses TRBV7-2 and TRBJ2-5; 8 bases are a match to TRBD2. CDR1 SGHTA and CDR2 FQGNSA come from the germline V gene. V trimming: 1 base; J trimming: 2 bases; junction bases outside the gene matches: 12. The CDR3 has 18 amino acids. The chain's CDR3 is CASSLVAGGLPGQETQYF. CDR3 coding DNA: TGTGCCAGCAGCTTAGTGGCGGGGGGACTTCCAGGACAAGAGACCCAGTACTTC. Together with reference TRBV7-2 and TRBJ2-5, the CDR3 gives the full variable domain: GAGVSQSPSNKVTEKGKDVELRCDPISGHTALYWYRQSLGQGLEFLIYFQGNSAPDKSGLPSDRFSAERTGGSVSTLTIQRTQQEDSAVYLCASSLVAGGLPGQETQYFGPGTRLLVL.

This clone was counted a single time. The rearrangement uses TRBV23-1 and TRBJ2-3; TRBD2 is a possible D gene (5 bases). TRBV23-1 is classed as an ORF, of uncertain function. V was trimmed by 10 bases and J by 7 bases, leaving 18 bases between them. The CDR3 totals 13 residues. The CDR3 reads CAIHRGAPHTQYF. In nucleotides, the CDR3 is TGCGCCATTCACCGGGGTGCTCCTCATACGCAGTATTTT.

A single count supports this clone. The rearrangement uses TRBV5-1 and TRBJ2-7, with 8 bases that match TRBD1. V lost 2 bases and J lost 7; bases outside the gene matches: 2. Germline lookup yields CDR1 SGHRS and CDR2 YFSETQ. This CDR3 region has 12 residues. The CDR3 sequence: CASSLQGGEQYV. CDR3 in DNA: TGCGCCAGCAGCTTACAGGGGGGTGAGCAGTACGTC.

The chain recombines TRBV2 with TRBJ1-2; perhaps TRBD1 as D (5 bases). Germline values: CDR1 SNHLY, CDR2 FYNNEI. The CDR3 spans 13 residues. The germline V and J ends were trimmed by 3 bases and 7 bases, with 12 bases remaining between them. The CDR3, as DNA: TGTGCCAGCAGTGACAGGGCGGTGGGTGGCTACACCTTC. Amino acid sequence: CASSDRAVGGYTF. The full variable domain, rest sourced from reference TRBV2 and TRBJ1-2, is EPEVTQTPSHQVTQMGQEVILRCVPISNHLYFYWYRQILGQKVEFLVSFYNNEISEKSEIFDDQFSVERPDGSNFTLKIRSTKLEDSAMYFCASSDRAVGGYTFGSGTRLTVV.

J is TRBJ1-2 and V is TRBV25-1; D is unresolved. The V end lost 5 bases, the J end lost 3 bases, and 13 bases lay between the germline ends. Germline V gene lookup returns CDR1 MGHDK and CDR2 SYGVNS. The CDR3 contains 14 residues. The CDR3 coding sequence is TGTGCCAGCAGTACGGGGATCGGTGACTATGGCTACACCTTC. Its translation: CASSTGIGDYGYTF.

V usage is TRBV19 and J usage is TRBJ1-1; D may be TRBD1 (6 bases). Germline CDR1 is LNHDA and CDR2 is SQIVND (reference sequence). This CDR3 comprises 14 residues. V was trimmed by 3 bases and J by 0 bases, leaving 8 bases between them. The CDR3, as DNA: TGTGCCAGTAGTATTGGGACACTGAACACTGAAGCTTTCTTT. Its translation: CASSIGTLNTEAFF. The full variable domain, completed using reference TRBV19 and TRBJ1-1, is DGGITQSPKYLFRKEGQNVTLSCEQNLNHDAMYWYRQDPGQGLRLIYYSQIVNDFQKGDIAEGYSVSREKKESFPLTVTSAQKNPTAFYLCASSIGTLNTEAFFGQGTRLTVV.

The V and J genes are TRBV19 and TRBJ1-1; TRBD1 matches at 7 bases. Germline loops: CDR1 LNHDA, CDR2 SQIVND (reference sequence). V lost 6 bases to trimming and J lost 1 base; unmatched junction nucleotides: 2. This CDR3 has 13 residues. The DNA of the CDR3 is TGTGCCAGTAGGCCAGGGGGGAACACTGAAGCTTTCTTT. Its protein product is CASRPGGNTEAFF.

This clone has a handful of counts. V is TRBV6-2 or TRBV6-3 and J is TRBJ2-2, with 8 positions matching TRBD1. With V trimmed by 0 bases and J by 6 bases, 9 bases remained unmatched. Per the germline V gene, CDR1 is MNHEY and CDR2 is SVGEGT. The CDR3 runs to 17 residues. The CDR3 region is CASSYSGTGELAGELFF. CDR3 bases: TGTGCCAGCAGTTACTCGGGGACAGGTGAACTCGCCGGGGAGCTGTTTTTT.

V gene TRBV30 combines with J gene TRBJ1-2; no clear D gene. Germline CDR1 GTSNPN, CDR2 SVGIG (reference sequence). The length of the CDR3 is 14 residues. V was trimmed by 0 bases and J by 5 bases, leaving 13 bases between them. The CDR3, as DNA: TGTGCCTGGAGTGTTAGTTTCGGGTATTATGGCTACACCTTC. Its protein product is CAWSVSFGYYGYTF.